This T cell receptor (beta chain) was captured by sequencing in a study of blood T cells in healthy people across ages. The study, taken as a whole, reports: More naive CD4+ cells and higher diversity marked long-lived donors relative to aged donors.

Germline assignment: CDR1 MNHEY and CDR2 SMNVEV (reference sequence). Trimming took off 2 bases at V and 1 base at J, with 12 bases between the two ends. This CDR3 is 16 amino acids long. With respect to this clonotype: Its target is unknown.

Together with a sample-barcoded 5' primer, a J-beta primer mix was included in a second PCR lasting about 6 to 11 cycles. TCRdb re-called the 5' RACE reads through MiXCR, storing one row per CDR3 protein. This repertoire shows about 1.8 million distinct CDR3 sequences, less than 50% found once; its top ten account for 2.1%. The clonotype originates from a woman aged 40 to 50 in good health. Material: blood. The chain employs TRBV27 and TRBJ2-1; tentative D call: TRBD1 (6 bases). CDR3 in amino acids: CASSLGGSPSYNEQFF. Here the CDR3 DNA reads TGTGCCAGCAGTTTAGGGGGCAGCCCTTCCTACAATGAGCAGTTCTTC.